Detailed here is one T cell receptor beta chain. No cognate antigen has been identified for it. No per-base quality is available; no much larger clone lies one base away. The data originate from a study of radiotherapy plus CTLA-4 blockade in lung cancer listed by TCRdb under 2018. Regarding the complete study: Among enrolled patients, around 20% had an objective response and 31% reached disease control. Beyond this particular receptor, the publication reports: After treatment with radiotherapy and ipilimumab, TCR clones that originated in tumors expanded in peripheral blood. The strongest predictors of response were reported to be early dynamic shifts in blood T cell clones along with a rise in serum interferon-beta following radiation.

CDR1 and CDR2 are drawn from the germline V gene: SNHLY, FYNNEI. The CDR3, from cysteine to phenylalanine, totals 17 residues. Solely the CDR3 DNA is kept, with 51 bases framed from the first base. V was cut back by 3 bases and J by 6 bases, leaving a gap of 23 bases between them. Library creation used the immunoSEQ multiplex PCR assay. Entries here come from immuneACCESS through TCRdb and include only in-frame sequences with V and J called. Some clones fail to appear in such tables; in the studies checked, an unresolved V gene covers under half of the shortfall, and the cause of the remainder is unknown. Counted in this sample were roughly 35,000 clones; under 85% of them appeared once. The ten largest account for 13% to 15% of the sample. The study tested focal radiation therapy combined with CTLA-4 blockade (ipilimumab) in patients with chemo-refractory metastatic non-small-cell lung cancer.

This specimen was peripheral blood, taken from a patient treated with radiotherapy plus ipilimumab. The chain was built from TRBV2 and TRBJ1-1; possibly the D gene is TRBD1, per 6 matching bases. The receptor comes from a human donor with non-small cell lung cancer that progressed on radiotherapy plus ipilimumab. The base sequence is TGTGCCAGCAGTGACCTAGGACAGCGTGGTCTAGAGGCTGAAGCTTTCTTT. Its protein product is CASSDLGQRGLEAEAFF.